This T cell receptor beta chain was retrieved from a study of CD8 T cells in ankylosing spondylitis. Study-level points and caveats: Clones that were linked to disease were CD8+ and were relatively rare in peripheral blood. Apparently characteristic of ankylosing spondylitis blood was a TCR beta motif (eight highly homologous variants). Reportedly, disease-linked clones are significantly enriched in ankylosing spondylitis patients' matched synovial fluid.

Using quantitative 5'-RACE with molecular barcodes, the authors made TCR beta libraries. TCRdb reanalysed the 5' RACE reads using MiXCR and keeps one entry per CDR3 protein. The data show about 390,000 distinct CDR3 sequences, with 20% to 25% seen just once and approximately 16% held by the top ten. As for this clonotype: No antigen is known for it.

Germline CDR1 reads KGHDR; CDR2 reads SFDVKD. V dropped 3 bases and J dropped 4; count of bases not matched to a gene: 11. The CDR3 is 18 residues long. The receptor's source is a male donor with ankylosing spondylitis. Sequencing was performed on blood, either unsorted or a sorted T cell fraction (not recorded which). The rearrangement uses TRBV24-1 and TRBJ2-1, with 10 bases that match TRBD2. CDR3 sequence (DNA): TGTGCCACCAGTGATCGGCCTGGGACTAGCGTATTATACAATGAGCAGTTCTTC. It encodes CATSDRPGTSVLYNEQFF.